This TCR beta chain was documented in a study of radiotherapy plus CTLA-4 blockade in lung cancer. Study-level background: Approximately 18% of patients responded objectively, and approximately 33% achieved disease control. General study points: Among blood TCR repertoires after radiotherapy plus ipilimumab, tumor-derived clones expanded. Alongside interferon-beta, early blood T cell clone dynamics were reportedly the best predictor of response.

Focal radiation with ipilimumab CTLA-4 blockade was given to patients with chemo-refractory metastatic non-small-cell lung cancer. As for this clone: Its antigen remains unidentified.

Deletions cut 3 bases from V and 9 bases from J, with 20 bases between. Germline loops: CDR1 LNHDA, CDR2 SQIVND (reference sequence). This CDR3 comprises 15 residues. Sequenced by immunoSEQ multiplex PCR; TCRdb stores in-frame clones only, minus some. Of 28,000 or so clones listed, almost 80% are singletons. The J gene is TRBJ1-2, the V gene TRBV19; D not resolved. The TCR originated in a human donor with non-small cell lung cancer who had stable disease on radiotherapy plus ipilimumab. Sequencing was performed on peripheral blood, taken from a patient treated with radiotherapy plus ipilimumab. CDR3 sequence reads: CASSMLVEGSFRYTF. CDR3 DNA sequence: TGTGCCAGTAGTATGTTGGTGGAGGGCTCTTTCCGCTACACCTTC.